Included here is one TCR beta chain sequence, with context. V was pared by 0 bases and J by 5 bases, with 10 bases between. This CDR3 is built from 14 residues. The germline CDR1 and CDR2 sequences are GTSNPN and SVGIG (reference sequence). These data are taken from a study of blood T cell repertoires in COVID-19. Method: immunoSEQ multiplex PCR; TCRdb's copy keeps in-frame clones and lacks some. The data hold over 75,000 clones, with roughly 79% observed a single time. Sequencing was performed on peripheral blood. The origin of this receptor is a human donor in a cohort sampled during active COVID-19. The V and J genes are TRBV30 and TRBJ2-2; tentatively, D is TRBD2 (5 bases). In DNA form, the CDR3 reads TGTGCCTGGAGTGTGCGGGTCCGAACCGGGGAGCTGTTTTTT. The encoded protein is CAWSVRVRTGELFF. Together with reference TRBV30 and TRBJ2-2, the CDR3 gives the full variable domain: SQTIHQWPATLVQPVGSPLSLECTVEGTSNPNLYWYRQAAGRGLQLLFYSVGIGQISSEVPQNLSASRPQDRQFILSSKKLLLSDSGFYLCAWSVRVRTGELFFGEGSRLTVL.